These 3 T cell receptor beta chains were sequenced from one sample in a study of blood T cell repertoires in COVID-19. The data were produced by immunoSEQ multiplex PCR, yet TCRdb's version contains in-frame clones alone and is incomplete. The data hold roughly 320,000 clones, with over 75% observed a single time. Sequenced material: peripheral blood. These receptors originate from a human donor in a cohort sampled during active COVID-19.

This rearrangement joins TRBV2 to TRBJ2-1; 7 bases match TRBD2. Germline CDR1 and CDR2: SNHLY and FYNNEI. This CDR3 comprises 14 residues. The V and J ends lost 4 bases and 5 bases, in that order; junction bases with no gene match: 5. CDR3 amino acids: CASSVREGNNEQFF. The CDR3 nucleotides are TGTGCCAGCAGTGTCAGGGAGGGGAACAATGAGCAGTTCTTC.

V is TRBV7-8 and J is TRBJ1-2; weak D call: TRBD1 (6 bases). Per germline, CDR1 SGHVS and CDR2 FQNEAQ. The CDR3 is made up of 15 amino acids. Trimming left V 5 bases short and J 1 base short, with 14 bases between. The CDR3 protein is CASSRTGTNNYGYTF. In nucleotides, the CDR3 is TGTGCCAGCAGCCGTACCGGGACAAATAACTATGGCTACACCTTC. Variable domain in full (rest from reference TRBV7-8 and TRBJ1-2): GAGVSQSPRYKVAKRGQDVALRCDPISGHVSLFWYQQALGQGPEFLTYFQNEAQLDKSGLPSDRFFAERPEGSVSTLKIQRTQQEDSAVYLCASSRTGTNNYGYTFGSGTRLTVV.

The gene calls are TRBV27 and TRBJ1-4, with TRBD1 identical over 7 bases. CDR1 and CDR2 (germline): MNHEY, SMNVEV (reference sequence). V was pared by 6 bases and J by 6 bases, with 10 bases of the junction left unmatched. The length of the CDR3 is 15 residues. This CDR3 is CASSRSAGGYEKLFF. The CDR3 DNA reads TGTGCCAGCAGCCGGTCGGCAGGGGGGTATGAAAAACTGTTTTTT.